This T cell receptor (beta chain) was recovered during a study of Graves' ophthalmopathy and Graves' hyperthyroidism. Overall study context: At the time of initial diagnosis and before any treatment, peripheral blood was collected.

Scientists amplified the TCR beta CDR3 regions from RNA transcripts. First-round RT-PCR employed HTBI primers, with a second-round multiplex PCR after it. A single record per CDR3 protein comes from TCRdb applying MiXCR to the multiplex PCR reads. This sample has some 400,000 distinct CDR3 sequences, with approximately 20% found just once. The CDR3 consists of 13 residues. Looked up from germline, CDR1 is SGHDT and CDR2 is YYEEEE. After removal of 4 bases from V and 16 bases from J, the junction contained 7 bases not matched to a gene. Findings of the study overall: Among expanded thyroid clonotypes above 0.001 frequency, most also occurred in blood.

This clonotype was counted at least ten times. The target antigen is unknown. Clinicians diagnosed using symptoms, serum thyroxine, TRAb, thyroid ultrasound and orbital computed tomography. PBMCs were obtained from about 9.5 ml of fresh peripheral blood. Sequenced input: peripheral blood. The source is a woman younger than 35 with Graves' ophthalmopathy. This rearrangement joins TRBV5-6 to TRBJ2-4; TRBD2 matches at 14 bases. Written as DNA, the CDR3 is TGTGCCAGCAGCGTGGGACTAGCGGGAGTAGTATACTTC. Translating gives CASSVGLAGVVYF.